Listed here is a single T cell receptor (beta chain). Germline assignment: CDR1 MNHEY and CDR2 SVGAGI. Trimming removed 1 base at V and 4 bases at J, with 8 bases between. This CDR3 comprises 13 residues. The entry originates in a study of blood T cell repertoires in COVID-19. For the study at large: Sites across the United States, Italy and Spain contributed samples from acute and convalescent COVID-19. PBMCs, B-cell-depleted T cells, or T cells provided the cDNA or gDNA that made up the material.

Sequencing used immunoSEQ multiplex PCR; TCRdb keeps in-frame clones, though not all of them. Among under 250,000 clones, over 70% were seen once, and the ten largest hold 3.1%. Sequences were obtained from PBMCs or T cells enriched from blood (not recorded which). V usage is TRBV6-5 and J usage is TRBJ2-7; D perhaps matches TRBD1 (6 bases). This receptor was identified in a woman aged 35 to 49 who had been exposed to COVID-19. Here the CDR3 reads CASSYFGQYEQYF. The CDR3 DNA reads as TGTGCCAGCAGTTACTTCGGACAGTACGAGCAGTACTTC.